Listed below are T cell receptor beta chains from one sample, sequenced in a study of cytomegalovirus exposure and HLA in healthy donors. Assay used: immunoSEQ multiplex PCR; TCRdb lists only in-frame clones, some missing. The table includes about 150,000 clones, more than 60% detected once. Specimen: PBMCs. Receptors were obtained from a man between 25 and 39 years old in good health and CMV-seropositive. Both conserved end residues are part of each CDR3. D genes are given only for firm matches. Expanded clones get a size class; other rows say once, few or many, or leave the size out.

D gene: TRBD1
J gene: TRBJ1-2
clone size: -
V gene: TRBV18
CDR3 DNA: TGTGCCAGCTCACCACGAGGGACAGGGGAGGAAGGCTACACCTTC
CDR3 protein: CASSPRGTGEEGYTF

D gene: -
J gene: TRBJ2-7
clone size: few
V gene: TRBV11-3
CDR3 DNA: TGTGCCAGCAGCTTAGGGGGGGGGCACTACGAGCAGTACTTC
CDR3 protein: CASSLGGGHYEQYF

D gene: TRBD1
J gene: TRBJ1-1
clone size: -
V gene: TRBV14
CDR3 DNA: TGTGCCAGCAGCCAAGAGACAGGGGGTTATGCTGAAGCTTTCTTT
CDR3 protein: CASSQETGGYAEAFF

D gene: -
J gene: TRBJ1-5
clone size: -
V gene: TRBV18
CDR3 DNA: TGTGCCAGCTCACAACAGGGTCCCCTTAGCAATCAGCCCCAGCATTTT
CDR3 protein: CASSQQGPLSNQPQHF

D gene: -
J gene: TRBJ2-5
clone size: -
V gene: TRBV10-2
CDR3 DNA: TGCGCCAGCAGGGGGCCAGCCCCTGGGGAGACCCAGTACTTC
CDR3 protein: CASRGPAPGETQYF

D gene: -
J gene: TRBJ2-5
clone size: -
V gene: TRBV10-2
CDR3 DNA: TGCGCCAGCAGCGGGGGGCCAGAGCAGTACTTC
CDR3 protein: CASSGGPEQYF

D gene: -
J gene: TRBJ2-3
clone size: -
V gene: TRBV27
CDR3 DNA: TGTGCCAGCAGTTTAGCAGGGGGGACTTACACAGATACGCAGTATTTT
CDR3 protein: CASSLAGGTYTDTQYF

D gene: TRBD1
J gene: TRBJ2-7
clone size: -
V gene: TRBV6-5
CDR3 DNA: TGTGCCAGCAGGACCCCGGGACAGGGTCACGAGCAGTACTTC
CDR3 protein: CASRTPGQGHEQYF

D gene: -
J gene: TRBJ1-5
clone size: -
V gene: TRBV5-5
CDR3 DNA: TGTGCCAGCAGCTTGGGGCTTAATAATCAGCCCCAGCATTTT
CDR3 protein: CASSLGLNNQPQHF

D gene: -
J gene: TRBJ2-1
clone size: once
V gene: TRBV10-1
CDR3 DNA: TGCGCCAGCAGTATGGGTTGGGGCGATGAGCAGTTCTTC
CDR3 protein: CASSMGWGDEQFF